This T cell receptor (beta chain) was captured in a study of cytomegalovirus exposure and HLA in healthy donors (dated by TCRdb to about 2017). Some background on the complete study: An earlier analysis of some 600 of the donors reported about 260 Gb of sequence data and 117 million unique TCR beta sequences obtained from 150 million to 200 million T cells. Roughly 290 gigabases of sequencing data and around 90 million unique TCR sequences made up an early release that covered under 750 HLA-typed donors. Of the roughly 400 genotyped donors, 65% to 90% were placed in the genetic ancestry cluster associated with self-reported Caucasian donors. The study aimed to test whether signatures of past pathogen exposure could be identified by cataloging public T cell receptors. The T cell repertoires of under 750 subjects were profiled by immunosequencing and related to cytomegalovirus serostatus. Along with the approximately 620-subject first cohort, a separate validation cohort of approximately 110 different subjects was used. To predict cytomegalovirus infection status, the study combined high-throughput TCR immunosequencing, statistical association of individual TCRs with disease status, and machine learning. To study patterns of TCR occurrence, a later analysis re-analyzed previously published TCR beta repertoires from under 750 donors and added high-resolution HLA genotyping. In the later analysis, no new phenotypic data were used to find candidate immune exposures; instead, reliance was placed on TCR beta sequences and their occurrence across donors. An earlier analysis of around 580 of the donors used high-throughput TCR beta sequencing to judge whether each TCR beta V gene segment behaved as functional or pseudogenic. Donor age, sex, ethnicity and CMV serostatus were collected together with the repertoire data. In a later genetic analysis, genome-wide SNP genotypes for about 60% of the 666 donors were used, and that subset was treated as a discovery cohort. All discovery cohort repertoires had been generated using a single sequencing platform. HLA typing included class I and class II loci at four-digit resolution. Typing coverage differed by locus: A, B, C, DRB1 and DQB1 were typed in about 620-630 donors, DQA1 in 500 to 550, DPA1 in approximately 610, and DPB1 in about 450. Five DR-DQ haplotypes were treated as single units for association and clustering because of strong linkage in the cohort. Among 350 to 400 genotyped donors of the cohort, an average of approximately 250,000 unique TCR beta nucleotide sequences were sequenced per donor, about a sixth of them non-productive.

The CDR3 sequence holds 14 residues, the cysteine and phenylalanine included. The only DNA kept is the CDR3, 42 bases in frame from the first base. V is cut by 3 bases and J by 3 bases, and the space between the germline ends is 11 bases. CDR1 MDHEN and CDR2 SYDVKM were looked up in the germline V gene. To note about this clone: No cognate antigen has been identified for it. Nothing much larger sits one base from this clone, and base qualities are not available.

The cohort was made up of approximately 670 healthy bone marrow donors. All cohort members were sampled while nominally healthy, although unrecorded immune exposures were likely present. The donor was CMV seropositive and was included in the group of about 290 seropositive cohort members. A peripheral blood sample was collected from each donor, and TCR beta sequencing was performed on peripheral blood mononuclear cells. Genomic DNA extraction from the blood cell samples was performed with the Qiagen DNeasy Blood Extraction Kit. The library came from the immunoSEQ multiplex PCR assay. The multiplex PCR relied on a mix of 60 forward primers for TCR Vbeta segments and 13 reverse primers for TCR Jbeta segments. A multiplex PCR assay on genomic DNA amplified the CDR3 region of rearranged TCR beta genes. The amplified TCR beta libraries were sequenced on the Illumina HiSeq System as 87-base-pair reads. Under the source paper's analysis protocol: A later analysis tallied tens of millions of unique TCR beta chains across the 700 or so repertoires, and around 12 million of those chains were shared by two or more donors. To remove PCR and sequencing errors, raw reads were error-corrected and collapsed into unique sequences using a nearest-neighbor algorithm that merged closely related sequences. V, D and J gene segments were assigned by aligning CDR3 sequences to IMGT reference sequences. For a sequence to be retained, a match of at least six nucleotides to both a V gene segment and a J gene segment was required. A rearrangement counted as productive if the CDR3 had no stop codons and remained in frame with V and J, and every other rearrangement counted as non-productive. CDR3 was defined by IMGT convention, running from the second conserved V-encoded cysteine to the conserved J-encoded phenylalanine. In an earlier analysis of around 640 of the donors, sequences lacking an unambiguous match to a single V gene segment were excluded. An earlier analysis of a few hundred of the donors called V segments functional above 56.7% productive rearrangements and segregating when the between-donor standard deviation exceeded 5%. To diagnose cytomegalovirus status from the catalog of TCR beta chain sequences, a statistical classification framework was built. In a later analysis, V and J genes were assigned by comparing TCR nucleotide sequences against IMGT/GENE-DB human TR gene sequences. In a later analysis, CDR3 sequences and most-parsimonious VDJ recombination scenarios were assigned using the TCRdist pipeline. A later analysis defined each TCR beta chain by its CDR3 amino acid sequence plus V-gene family, and excluded reads lacking a unique V-gene family. A later analysis removed 600 or so highly shared, low-generation-probability nucleotide sequences to deal with suspected cross-contamination and a sequencing artifact. In a later analysis, a clonal expansion index for each public chain was calculated from normalized within-repertoire ranks of inferred template counts. Generation probabilities in a later analysis came from a VDJ recombination model fitted to out-of-frame rearrangements, and those results were checked against IGoR. Hypergeometric tests were used in a later analysis to score TCR-TCR, TCR-HLA and TCR-CMV co-occurrence, with a repertoire-size bias correction applied to the TCR pairs. To estimate false discovery rates, a later analysis permuted the HLA or CMV assignments 20 times. In a later analysis, co-occurring TCRs were grouped using DBSCAN, with TCRdist sequence similarity added in when clustering inside HLA-allele-positive subsets. For co-occurrence clustering, repertoires with fewer than 30,000 or more than 120,000 public chains were excluded, along with about five repertoires with anomalous nucleotide sharing. TCRdb stores this immuneACCESS table with in-frame sequences only. Part of the clones is absent; in the studies checked, under half of the shortfall reflects unresolved V genes, and no reason is known for the rest. Clone size and V and J calls were adopted from that table, with D and trimming inferred from the DNA. The sample table holds about 140,000 clones, of which approximately 82% were seen once. The ten largest clonotypes hold roughly 1.4% of the sample.

The study at large found these results: An earlier analysis of several hundred of the donors showed that most TCR beta V segments appeared in productive rearrangements either about 87% or about 30% of the time, which broadly matched IMGT annotations. Specific HLA alleles were associated with roughly 17,000 TCR beta sequences at a false discovery rate of 0.05 in a later analysis. A later genetic analysis associated a missense DCLRE1C variant with V-gene and J-gene trimming of TCR beta chains, and an independent cohort replicated the association. Sequencing depth was assumed to be roughly uniform across donors in the presence/absence analyses, though that assumption may not hold. Strong co-occurrence of HLA alleles, especially DR and DQ, made assigning TCR associations to individual alleles difficult. The study listed around 160 TCR beta chains as associated with cytomegalovirus. According to a later analysis, parvovirus B19, influenza, CMV and Epstein-Barr virus appeared linked to several top co-occurrence clusters. A later genetic analysis reported fewer N-insertions in productive TCRs among donors in an Asian-associated ancestry cluster than the roughly 670-donor mean. Because HLA typing was missing for some donors at each locus, association tests included only the typed subset. Cytomegalovirus status was reported to be diagnosed by the classifier with high specificity and sensitivity in both the original and validation cohorts. A further reported finding was that TCR beta sequences accurately predicted the HLA-A and HLA-B alleles for most subjects in the first cohort. CMV serostatus was the only immune exposure information available for the cohort. The authors suggested that the approach could potentially be extended to other disease states and immunological phenotypes. A later analysis found that most CMV-associated TCR beta chains appeared HLA-restricted, with HLA associations seemingly driven largely by CMV exposure. A later analysis found that TCR association rates varied across HLA loci, with DRB1 alleles showing the most associated TCRs and HLA-C alleles the fewest. A few of the identified cytomegalovirus-associated TCR beta chains were confirmed in vitro to be specific for cytomegalovirus antigens. In this cohort, only TCR beta chains were sequenced, and detectable features were limited by the absence of alpha or paired-chain data. Linkage disequilibrium might explain the correlated functional status among segregating V segments, but an unknown experimental factor could not be excluded. Because the 87-base-pair reads could not distinguish some IMGT-functional V segments, including TRBV6-2 and TRBV6-3, those segments were excluded. Across donors, most TCR sequences were observed very rarely, whereas some public TCRs were present in many individuals. In a later analysis, HLA-associated TCR beta chains showed more clonal expansion and lower generation probabilities than non-associated chains that were equally common. Because counts were too low, roughly 17 rarely observed V segments, including chromosome 9 orphons, were left out of the earlier analysis of 587 of the donors. A group of highly shared sequence variants was considered likely to be a technical artifact of the sequencing pipeline.

The receptor comes from a man aged 25-40 years in good health and CMV-seropositive. Specimen: PBMCs. The chain links TRBV28 with TRBJ2-5, with TRBD2 perhaps the D gene, on 6 matching bases. The nucleotide sequence reads TGTGCCAGCAGTTTTTTTGCGGGGAAAGAGACCCAGTACTTC. Translated, it reads CASSFFAGKETQYF. When the CDR3 is completed using the reference TRBV28 and TRBJ2-5 genes on either side, the full variable domain is DVKVTQSSRYLVKRTGEKVFLECVQDMDHENMFWYRQDPGLGLRLIYFSYDVKMKEKGDIPEGYSVSREKKERFSLILESASTNQTSMYLCASSFFAGKETQYFGPGTRLLVL.